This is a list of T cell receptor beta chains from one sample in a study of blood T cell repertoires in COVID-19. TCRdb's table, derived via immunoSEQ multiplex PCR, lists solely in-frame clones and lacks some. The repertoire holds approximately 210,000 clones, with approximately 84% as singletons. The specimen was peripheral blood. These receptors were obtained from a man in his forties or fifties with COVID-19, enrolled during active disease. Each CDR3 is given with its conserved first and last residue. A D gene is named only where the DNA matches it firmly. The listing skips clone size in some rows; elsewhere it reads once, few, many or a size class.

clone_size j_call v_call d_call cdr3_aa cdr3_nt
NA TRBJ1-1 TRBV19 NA CASSIRDYEAFF TGTGCCAGTAGTATCCGGGACTACGAAGCTTTCTTT
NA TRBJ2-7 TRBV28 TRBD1 CASRLTGPSYEQYF TGTGCCAGCAGACTGACAGGGCCCTCCTACGAGCAGTACTTC
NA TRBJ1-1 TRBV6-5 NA CASSQGPNTEAFF TGTGCCAGCAGTCAGGGTCCAAACACTGAAGCTTTCTTT
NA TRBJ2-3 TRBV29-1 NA CSVDAGATTDTQYF TGCAGCGTTGATGCAGGGGCCACCACAGATACGCAGTATTTT
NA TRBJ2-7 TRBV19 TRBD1 CASSPHRGIYEQYF TGTGCCAGTAGTCCGCACAGGGGGATCTACGAGCAGTACTTC
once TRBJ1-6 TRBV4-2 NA CASSQVSGEESPLHF TGTGCCAGCAGCCAAGTTTCCGGTGAGGAATCACCCCTCCACTTT
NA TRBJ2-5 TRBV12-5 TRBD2 CASGQGLAGVQETQYF TGTGCTAGTGGTCAGGGACTAGCGGGAGTCCAAGAGACCCAGTACTTC
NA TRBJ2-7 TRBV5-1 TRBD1 CASSLDDRGLNEQYF TGCGCCAGCAGCTTGGACGACAGGGGTCTCAACGAGCAGTACTTC
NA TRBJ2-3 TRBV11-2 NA CASSLASQLARPDTQYF TGTGCCAGCAGCTTGGCCTCTCAGCTAGCGCGACCAGATACGCAGTATTTT
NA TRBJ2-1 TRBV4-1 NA CASSQDQRLARRDNEQFF TGCGCCAGCAGCCAAGATCAAAGGTTGGCTAGGCGTGACAATGAGCAGTTCTTC
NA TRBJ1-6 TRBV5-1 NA CASSPGGTENSPLHF TGCGCCAGCAGCCCCGGGGGGACTGAAAATTCACCCCTCCACTTT
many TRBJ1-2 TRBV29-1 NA CSVETADYGYTF TGCAGCGTAGAAACAGCTGACTATGGCTACACCTTC
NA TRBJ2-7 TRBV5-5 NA CASSLAGTSYEQYF TGTGCCAGCAGCTTGGCCGGGACAAGCTACGAGCAGTACTTC
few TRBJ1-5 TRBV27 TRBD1 CASRVTGNQPQHF TGTGCCAGCAGGGTGACAGGGAATCAGCCCCAGCATTTT
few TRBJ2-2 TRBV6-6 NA CASSYTLTGNTGELFF TGTGCCAGCAGTTACACCCTGACAGGGAACACCGGGGAGCTGTTTTTT
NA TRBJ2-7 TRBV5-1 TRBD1 CASSVPQGQGIFVDEQYF TGCGCCAGCAGCGTTCCGCAGGGACAGGGTATATTCGTGGACGAGCAGTACTTC